This T cell receptor (beta chain) was profiled in a study of beta chain features in type 1 diabetes. With 1 base removed from V and 2 bases from J, the gap between germline ends came to 12 bases. In germline, CDR1 is LNHDA, CDR2 SQIVND (reference sequence). This CDR3 has 16 residues. Via CD45RO/CCR7/CD25/CD127/CD95/CD27, cells of the CD4+ naive, central memory, regulatory and stem cell-like memory subsets were sorted. Expressed TCRB transcripts got sequenced, as all isolated RNA was reverse transcribed. Sequencing used immunoSEQ multiplex PCR; TCRdb keeps in-frame clones, though not all of them. Found here are approximately 730,000 clones, around 15% of them singletons; the top ten hold 0.022%. For this clone: Antigen: not known.

Findings and limits, study-wide: Moderate but significant shortening of TCRB CDR3s was recorded in all four CD4+ subsets from Type 1 diabetes patients.

This TCR was sampled from a man aged 18-30 years with type 1 diabetes. The chain links TRBV19 to TRBJ2-1; weak D call: TRBD1 (6 bases). Sequenced: naive CD4+ T cells from blood. The DNA for the CDR3 is TGTGCCAGTAGTATAGGACCAGGGGCCCCCTACAATGAGCAGTTCTTC. It is translated as CASSIGPGAPYNEQFF.